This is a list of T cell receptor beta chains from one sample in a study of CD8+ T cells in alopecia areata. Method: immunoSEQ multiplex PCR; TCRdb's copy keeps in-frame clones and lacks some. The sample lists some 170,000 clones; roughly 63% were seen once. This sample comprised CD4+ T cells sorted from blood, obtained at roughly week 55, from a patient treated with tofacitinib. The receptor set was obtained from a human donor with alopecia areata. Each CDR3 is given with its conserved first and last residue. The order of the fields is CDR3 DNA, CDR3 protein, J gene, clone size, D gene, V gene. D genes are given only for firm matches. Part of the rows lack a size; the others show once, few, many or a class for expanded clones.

CDR3 DNA: TGCGCCAGCAGCCCAAAACAGAAGACCTACGAGCAGTACTTC
CDR3 protein: CASSPKQKTYEQYF
J gene: TRBJ2-7
clone size: few
D gene: -
V gene: TRBV5-1

CDR3 DNA: TGTGCCAGCAGCCACAGGGGGACTTCCACCGGGGAGCTGTTTTTT
CDR3 protein: CASSHRGTSTGELFF
J gene: TRBJ2-2
clone size: -
D gene: TRBD1
V gene: TRBV5-4

CDR3 DNA: TGTGCCAGCTCATCGACGGGGCCCGCAGATACGCAGTATTTT
CDR3 protein: CASSSTGPADTQYF
J gene: TRBJ2-3
clone size: once
D gene: -
V gene: TRBV18

CDR3 DNA: TGTGCCAGCAGCGGTTCCCTACTTTCAGAGACCCAGTACTTC
CDR3 protein: CASSGSLLSETQYF
J gene: TRBJ2-5
clone size: -
D gene: -
V gene: TRBV7-8

CDR3 DNA: TGCGCCAGCAGCCAAGATCGGGGCAGCCAGGGTCAGCCCCAGCATTTT
CDR3 protein: CASSQDRGSQGQPQHF
J gene: TRBJ1-5
clone size: -
D gene: -
V gene: TRBV4-1

CDR3 DNA: TGTGCCATCGGACCCGGGGGAGAGACCCAGTACTTC
CDR3 protein: CAIGPGGETQYF
J gene: TRBJ2-5
clone size: -
D gene: -
V gene: TRBV10-3

CDR3 DNA: TGCAGCGTTGTACTAGCGGGGGAGGTCGGTGGCACAGATACGCAGTATTTT
CDR3 protein: CSVVLAGEVGGTDTQYF
J gene: TRBJ2-3
clone size: -
D gene: TRBD2
V gene: TRBV29-1

CDR3 DNA: TGTGCCAGCCGGGACGTCTCAACAGATACGCAGTATTTT
CDR3 protein: CASRDVSTDTQYF
J gene: TRBJ2-3
clone size: -
D gene: -
V gene: TRBV5-4

CDR3 DNA: TGTGCCATCAGTGAGTCGGCTGTTGAGCAGTTCTTC
CDR3 protein: CAISESAVEQFF
J gene: TRBJ2-1
clone size: -
D gene: -
V gene: TRBV6-5

CDR3 DNA: TGTGCCTGGAGGGGGACGGGAAATTCACCCCTCCACTTT
CDR3 protein: CAWRGTGNSPLHF
J gene: TRBJ1-6
clone size: -
D gene: -
V gene: TRBV30

CDR3 DNA: TGCAGCGTTGGGCAGGGTGGAGCCAATGAGCAGTTCTTC
CDR3 protein: CSVGQGGANEQFF
J gene: TRBJ2-1
clone size: -
D gene: -
V gene: TRBV29-1

CDR3 DNA: TGTGCCAGCAGAGAACCAGGGGGTACGCAGTATTTT
CDR3 protein: CASREPGGTQYF
J gene: TRBJ2-3
clone size: -
D gene: TRBD1
V gene: TRBV2

CDR3 DNA: TGTGCCAGCAGCCTCCCCAGTCATCGGGGTTCACCCCTCCACTTT
CDR3 protein: CASSLPSHRGSPLHF
J gene: TRBJ1-6
clone size: few
D gene: -
V gene: TRBV7-2

CDR3 DNA: TGTGCCTGGGACCCGGGGGGGGCCCCATACGAGCAGTACTTC
CDR3 protein: CAWDPGGAPYEQYF
J gene: TRBJ2-7
clone size: few
D gene: TRBD2
V gene: TRBV30

CDR3 DNA: TGCAGCGTTGGACAGGGCCCCACTGAAGCTTTCTTT
CDR3 protein: CSVGQGPTEAFF
J gene: TRBJ1-1
clone size: -
D gene: TRBD1
V gene: TRBV29-1

CDR3 DNA: TGCGCCAGCAGGGGTCCCCAAGAGACCCAGTACTTC
CDR3 protein: CASRGPQETQYF
J gene: TRBJ2-5
clone size: -
D gene: -
V gene: TRBV5-1

CDR3 DNA: TGCAGCGCGGGAGGGGACGGCTACTCTGGGGCCAACGTCCTGACTTTC
CDR3 protein: CSAGGDGYSGANVLTF
J gene: TRBJ2-6
clone size: -
D gene: TRBD2
V gene: TRBV29-1

CDR3 DNA: TGTGCCAGCAGCCAAGATCGCCGGGACAGCTTAATGAACACTGAAGCTTTCTTT
CDR3 protein: CASSQDRRDSLMNTEAFF
J gene: TRBJ1-1
clone size: few
D gene: TRBD1
V gene: TRBV14

CDR3 DNA: TGTGCCAGCAGCTCGACCACAGATACGCAGTATTTT
CDR3 protein: CASSSTTDTQYF
J gene: TRBJ2-3
clone size: -
D gene: -
V gene: TRBV7-9

CDR3 DNA: TGTGCCAGCCCCCCTAGCGGGGGGGCCAGAGAGCAGTTCTTC
CDR3 protein: CASPPSGGAREQFF
J gene: TRBJ2-1
clone size: -
D gene: TRBD2
V gene: TRBV2

CDR3 DNA: TGTGCCAGCAGCTTGCCAGGGAACACTGAAGCTTTCTTT
CDR3 protein: CASSLPGNTEAFF
J gene: TRBJ1-1
clone size: once
D gene: -
V gene: TRBV5-4

CDR3 DNA: TGCGCCAGCAGTCAATGTCAGTCAGATGGGGAGAACGACTATGGCTACACCTTC
CDR3 protein: CASSQCQSDGENDYGYTF
J gene: TRBJ1-2
clone size: -
D gene: -
V gene: TRBV23-1

CDR3 DNA: TGCGCCAGCAGCCACCCGGGACAGGTTTTTGTCTACGAGCAGTACTTC
CDR3 protein: CASSHPGQVFVYEQYF
J gene: TRBJ2-7
clone size: -
D gene: TRBD1
V gene: TRBV4-1

CDR3 DNA: TGCAGCGTTGGACAGAGGAACGAGCAGTACTTC
CDR3 protein: CSVGQRNEQYF
J gene: TRBJ2-7
clone size: -
D gene: -
V gene: TRBV29-1

CDR3 DNA: TGTGCCACCAGCAGAGATCGGCTTGCCGGGGAGCTGTTTTTT
CDR3 protein: CATSRDRLAGELFF
J gene: TRBJ2-2
clone size: few
D gene: -
V gene: TRBV15

CDR3 DNA: TGCAGCGTGCTCCGGGACAGGGGGAAAGAGACCCAGTACTTC
CDR3 protein: CSVLRDRGKETQYF
J gene: TRBJ2-5
clone size: few
D gene: TRBD1
V gene: TRBV29-1

CDR3 DNA: TGTGCCAGCAGTTACTCGAGGGGTCGCACAGATACGCAGTATTTT
CDR3 protein: CASSYSRGRTDTQYF
J gene: TRBJ2-3
clone size: -
D gene: -
V gene: TRBV6-5

CDR3 DNA: TGTGCCAGCAGCCTAAGACCCCTCTCGAACACTGAAGCTTTCTTT
CDR3 protein: CASSLRPLSNTEAFF
J gene: TRBJ1-1
clone size: -
D gene: -
V gene: TRBV9

CDR3 DNA: TGCAGTGCTGGGGCGGGCTACGAGCAGTACTTC
CDR3 protein: CSAGAGYEQYF
J gene: TRBJ2-7
clone size: -
D gene: -
V gene: TRBV20-1

CDR3 DNA: TGTGCCTCGAACAACAGGGATCGGTTGTCCGGGCAGTACTTC
CDR3 protein: CASNNRDRLSGQYF
J gene: TRBJ2-7
clone size: -
D gene: -
V gene: TRBV30

CDR3 DNA: TGTGCCAGCACAAGATTCAGTAGCAATCAGCCCCAGCATTTT
CDR3 protein: CASTRFSSNQPQHF
J gene: TRBJ1-5
clone size: -
D gene: -
V gene: TRBV2

CDR3 DNA: TGTGCCAGCAGCTTAGTTCTTTCCTACAATGAGCAGTTCTTC
CDR3 protein: CASSLVLSYNEQFF
J gene: TRBJ2-1
clone size: -
D gene: -
V gene: TRBV7-9

CDR3 DNA: TGCAGCGTTGGGTGGACAGCCCACAACACTGAAGCTTTCTTT
CDR3 protein: CSVGWTAHNTEAFF
J gene: TRBJ1-1
clone size: -
D gene: -
V gene: TRBV29-1

CDR3 DNA: TGCAGCTCAAAGGAGGGACAGGGGGCAAATGAAGCTTTCTTT
CDR3 protein: CSSKEGQGANEAFF
J gene: TRBJ1-1
clone size: -
D gene: TRBD1
V gene: TRBV29-1

CDR3 DNA: TGTGCCAGCAGCTTAGCGCGACAGGGACAGAGTCCCTACGAGCAGTACTTC
CDR3 protein: CASSLARQGQSPYEQYF
J gene: TRBJ2-7
clone size: few
D gene: TRBD1
V gene: TRBV7-9

CDR3 DNA: TGTGCCACCAGCCGAGCCACAGGGGTCGAGCAGTACTTC
CDR3 protein: CATSRATGVEQYF
J gene: TRBJ2-7
clone size: few
D gene: TRBD1
V gene: TRBV15

CDR3 DNA: TGCAGTGCTAGAGGGGGTGATGAGCAGTTCTTC
CDR3 protein: CSARGGDEQFF
J gene: TRBJ2-1
clone size: -
D gene: -
V gene: TRBV20-1

CDR3 DNA: TGTGCCAGCAGCTCTAGACCTAGGACAGGGCGAAATGAAAAACTGTTTTTT
CDR3 protein: CASSSRPRTGRNEKLFF
J gene: TRBJ1-4
clone size: few
D gene: TRBD1
V gene: TRBV7-2

CDR3 DNA: TGTGCCAGCAGCGTAGCAACCGGGACACGGAGTGCGTACACCTTC
CDR3 protein: CASSVATGTRSAYTF
J gene: TRBJ1-2
clone size: -
D gene: -
V gene: TRBV9

CDR3 DNA: TGTGCCAGCAGCTTAGCGGGGGAGCAGTTGGAGACCCAGTACTTC
CDR3 protein: CASSLAGEQLETQYF
J gene: TRBJ2-5
clone size: -
D gene: -
V gene: TRBV7-9

CDR3 DNA: TGTGCCAGCAGCACCCGACAGGGAAGAGGCTATGGCTACACCTTC
CDR3 protein: CASSTRQGRGYGYTF
J gene: TRBJ1-2
clone size: -
D gene: TRBD1
V gene: TRBV7-8

CDR3 DNA: TGCAGCGTTGGCAGGGAGGTCTACGAGCAGTACTTC
CDR3 protein: CSVGREVYEQYF
J gene: TRBJ2-7
clone size: -
D gene: -
V gene: TRBV29-1

CDR3 DNA: TGCAGCGTGGTAGACAGGGGCTTCGGTGAAGCTTTCTTT
CDR3 protein: CSVVDRGFGEAFF
J gene: TRBJ1-1
clone size: -
D gene: TRBD1
V gene: TRBV29-1

CDR3 DNA: TGCGCCAGCAGACAGACAGGGCAGAACACTGAAGCTTTCTTT
CDR3 protein: CASRQTGQNTEAFF
J gene: TRBJ1-1
clone size: few
D gene: TRBD1
V gene: TRBV4-1

CDR3 DNA: TGTGCCAGCAGCTTGGAATCGACACCCCTCCACTTT
CDR3 protein: CASSLESTPLHF
J gene: TRBJ1-6
clone size: -
D gene: -
V gene: TRBV5-6

CDR3 DNA: TGTGCCAGCAGTGCCCGGGGGCTATCTAACTATGGCTACACCTTC
CDR3 protein: CASSARGLSNYGYTF
J gene: TRBJ1-2
clone size: -
D gene: -
V gene: TRBV6-5

CDR3 DNA: TGTGCCAGCAGTTACGGCGGGAGACTCGACAATGAGCAGTTCTTC
CDR3 protein: CASSYGGRLDNEQFF
J gene: TRBJ2-1
clone size: -
D gene: TRBD2
V gene: TRBV6-6

CDR3 DNA: TGTGCCACCAGCAGAGCAGGGTGGAATGAGCAGTTCTTC
CDR3 protein: CATSRAGWNEQFF
J gene: TRBJ2-1
clone size: -
D gene: -
V gene: TRBV15

CDR3 DNA: TGTGCCAGCGGAGACGGGTCCTACGAGCAGTACTTC
CDR3 protein: CASGDGSYEQYF
J gene: TRBJ2-7
clone size: few
D gene: -
V gene: TRBV7-9

CDR3 DNA: TGTGCCTGGAGTGTATTGGGGAACCGGGAGACCCAGTACTTC
CDR3 protein: CAWSVLGNRETQYF
J gene: TRBJ2-5
clone size: -
D gene: -
V gene: TRBV30

CDR3 DNA: TGCGCCAGCAGCCAAGATCCAGGGGACAGGGTAAGCGAGCAGTACTTC
CDR3 protein: CASSQDPGDRVSEQYF
J gene: TRBJ2-7
clone size: -
D gene: TRBD1
V gene: TRBV4-1

CDR3 DNA: TGTGCCAGTAGTGGCACGGCTAACTATGGCTACACCTTC
CDR3 protein: CASSGTANYGYTF
J gene: TRBJ1-2
clone size: few
D gene: -
V gene: TRBV19

CDR3 DNA: TGTGCCAGCAGTCAGGGACGTTCACCCCTCCACTTT
CDR3 protein: CASSQGRSPLHF
J gene: TRBJ1-6
clone size: -
D gene: -
V gene: TRBV2

CDR3 DNA: TGCAGCGTTGAACCCCGGGGGGGGGAGTTCTTC
CDR3 protein: CSVEPRGGEFF
J gene: TRBJ2-1
clone size: once
D gene: TRBD2
V gene: TRBV29-1

CDR3 DNA: TGTGCCAGCAGCTTAGATGGGCGGGGTAGCTCTGGGGCCAACGTCCTGACTTTC
CDR3 protein: CASSLDGRGSSGANVLTF
J gene: TRBJ2-6
clone size: -
D gene: -
V gene: TRBV7-2

CDR3 DNA: TGTGCCAGCAGTCCACCCAGGGCCAGTGGATCACCCCTCCACTTT
CDR3 protein: CASSPPRASGSPLHF
J gene: TRBJ1-6
clone size: -
D gene: -
V gene: TRBV2

CDR3 DNA: TGCAGCTACACCGACAGTATCTATGGCTACACCTTC
CDR3 protein: CSYTDSIYGYTF
J gene: TRBJ1-2
clone size: -
D gene: -
V gene: TRBV29-1

CDR3 DNA: TGTGCCAGCAGCCTACAAGGCGGGGAGTACTACGAGCAGTACTTC
CDR3 protein: CASSLQGGEYYEQYF
J gene: TRBJ2-7
clone size: -
D gene: -
V gene: TRBV14

CDR3 DNA: TGTGCCAGCAGCCAAGCCCGGGCGGGCTATAGCACAGATACGCAGTATTTT
CDR3 protein: CASSQARAGYSTDTQYF
J gene: TRBJ2-3
clone size: -
D gene: -
V gene: TRBV14

CDR3 DNA: TGTGCCAGCAGCTTAGTCCGGAATGGGGATGAGCAGTTCTTC
CDR3 protein: CASSLVRNGDEQFF
J gene: TRBJ2-1
clone size: many
D gene: -
V gene: TRBV11-2